Below are 29 T cell receptor beta chains sequenced from a single sample in a study of metastatic and nonmetastatic thyroid tumors. TCRdb reanalyzed the PCR reads with MiXCR. The repertoire has about 31,000 clones, roughly 19% of them found once; the top ten carry 22%. Before thyroid surgery, none of the patients had received any treatment. The sequencing sample was made of blood. The source of these receptors is a female donor with papillary thyroid cancer or a benign thyroid nodule (not recorded which). Some clones in this sample may be carry-over from other donors' samples.

The rearrangement links TRBV4-1 to TRBJ2-7, with TRBD1 identical over 7 bases. V dropped 1 base and J dropped 0; count of bases not matched to a gene: 0. The CDR3 is made up of 14 amino acids. Per germline, CDR1 MGHRA and CDR2 YSYEKL. CDR3 DNA sequence: TGCGCCAGCAGCCAAGGGGACAGCTCCTACGAGCAGTACTTC. Amino acids: CASSQGDSSYEQYF.

This clone has only a few counts. V usage is TRBV28 and J usage is TRBJ1-5, with a possible D match to TRBD1 (6 bases). The V gene's germline CDR1 is MDHEN and CDR2 SYDVKM. There are 13 residues in the CDR3. The V gene lost 5 bases and the J gene lost 6 bases, with 11 bases spanning the gap. The CDR3 bases are TGTGCCAGCAGTCGCGCAGGGGTTCAGCCCCAGCATTTT. It translates to CASSRAGVQPQHF. The full variable domain, its missing parts supplied by reference TRBV28 and TRBJ1-5, is DVKVTQSSRYLVKRTGEKVFLECVQDMDHENMFWYRQDPGLGLRLIYFSYDVKMKEKGDIPEGYSVSREKKERFSLILESASTNQTSMYLCASSRAGVQPQHFGDGTRLSIL.

This clone was counted many times. The V gene is TRBV5-5, the J gene TRBJ2-7; TRBD1 might be the D (5 bases). CDR1 and CDR2 (germline): SGHKS, YYEKEE (reference sequence). The CDR3 is 15 residues long. V shed 4 bases and J shed 4 bases, with 18 bases lying between them. The CDR3: CASSPNPTGTYEQYF. The CDR3, as DNA: TGTGCCAGCAGCCCGAACCCAACAGGTACTTACGAGCAGTACTTC.

The chain recombines TRBV19 with TRBJ1-1; TRBD1 is a possible D gene (5 bases). The CDR3 spans 16 residues. V lost 4 bases and J 1 base, leaving 16 bases between the germline ends. Germline V lookup: CDR1 LNHDA, CDR2 SQIVND (reference sequence). CDR3 loop: CASSTVDDRANTEAFF. DNA for the CDR3: TGTGCCAGTAGTACCGTAGACGACAGAGCGAACACTGAAGCTTTCTTT.

This sequence joins TRBV28 and TRBJ2-7; 7 positions match TRBD1. Unmatched junction bases numbered 7, after V lost 8 bases and J lost 3 bases. The V gene's germline CDR1 is MDHEN and CDR2 SYDVKM. The CDR3 runs to 13 residues. This CDR3 reads CASESGTDYEQYF. The CDR3 DNA reads as TGTGCCAGCGAATCCGGGACAGACTACGAGCAGTACTTC.

In this sample, this clone is medium-sized. The CDR3 DNA is TGTGCCAGCAGTTACTCGAGGGGTAATAATTCACCCCTCCACTTT. This sequence encodes CASSYSRGNNSPLHF. The chain is built from TRBV6-5 and TRBJ1-6; D might be TRBD1 (5 bases). Germline V gene data show CDR1 as MNHEY and CDR2 as SVGAGI. V lost 0 bases to trimming and J lost 5 bases, with 8 bases between them. The CDR3 is 15 amino acids.

This clone was seen a handful of times. As the CDR3 is not closed by the conserved phenylalanine or tryptophan, this likely results from a read error. The V and J genes are TRBV10-3 and TRBJ1-6, with a weak D call TRBD1 (6 bases). V lost 3 bases, J lost 9 bases, and 12 bases lay in between. Germline V gene data show CDR1 as ENHRY and CDR2 as SYGVKD. The CDR3 extends over 14 amino acids. The CDR3 nucleotides are TGTGCCATCAGTGAAGGGGGGGTGGGTTCACCCCTCCACCTT. Translation gives CAISEGGVGSPLHL.

V is TRBV9 and J is TRBJ2-2; 7 nucleotides align to TRBD2. CDR3 length equals 16 residues. The germline V gene encodes CDR1 SGDLS and CDR2 YYNGEE. Trimming at V came to 4 bases and at J to 7 bases, leaving 13 bases not matched to a gene. The CDR3 is CASSPFGAGEHGELFF. The DNA for the CDR3 is TGTGCCAGCAGCCCCTTCGGGGCGGGAGAACACGGGGAGCTGTTTTTT.

The sample holds many counts of this clone. The chain combines TRBV5-4 with TRBJ1-2; D possibly corresponds to TRBD1 (6 bases). This CDR3 has 14 residues. Germline V gene sequence: CDR1 SGHNT, CDR2 YYREEE (reference sequence). V lost 1 base and J lost 3, with 10 bases in between. This chain's CDR3 is CASSLSDSHYGYTF. For the CDR3, the DNA is TGTGCCAGCAGCTTGTCGGACAGCCACTATGGCTACACCTTC. The full variable domain, with the rest looked up from reference TRBV5-4 and TRBJ1-2, is ETGVTQSPTHLIKTRGQQVTLRCSSQSGHNTVSWYQQALGQGPQFIFQYYREEENGRGNFPPRFSGLQFPNYSSELNVNALELDDSALYLCASSLSDSHYGYTFGSGTRLTVV.

This rearrangement joins TRBV20-1 to TRBJ2-7, with 11 bases matching TRBD2. The V gene end was trimmed by 3 bases and the J gene end by 4 bases; junction bases not matched to a gene: 5. Germline CDR1 is DFQATT and CDR2 is SNEGSKA (reference sequence). There are 14 residues in the CDR3. In DNA form, the CDR3 reads TGCAGTGCTAGTCCGGGACTAGCGGAGTACGAGCAGTACTTC. Its protein product is CSASPGLAEYEQYF.

The J gene is TRBJ2-3, the V gene TRBV9, with D possibly being TRBD1 (5 bases). V was pared by 7 bases and J by 2 bases, with 14 bases between. CDR3 length equals 14 residues. Germline CDR1 and CDR2: SGDLS and YYNGEE. CDR3 nucleotides: TGTGCCAGCGGGCAGGGTCTTTACACAGATACGCAGTATTTT. Its translation: CASGQGLYTDTQYF.

This clone was recorded at least ten times. The genes are TRBV10-3 and TRBJ2-1, with TRBD2 identical over 7 bases. The length of the CDR3 is 16 residues. V was pared by 0 bases and J by 1 base, with 3 bases of the junction left unmatched. The germline gives CDR1 ENHRY, CDR2 SYGVKD. The CDR3 DNA reads TGTGCCATCAGTGAGTCGGCGGGGGAGTCCTACAATGAGCAGTTCTTC. Translating gives CAISESAGESYNEQFF.

This clone appeared many times. J is TRBJ2-7 and V is TRBV11-1; 7 positions match TRBD1. V gave up 5 bases and J gave up 3 bases; unmatched junction bases: 4. This CDR3 comprises 13 residues. Germline lookup yields CDR1 SGHAT and CDR2 FQDESV (reference sequence). CDR3 sequence: CASSRQGRYEQYF. The CDR3 bases are TGTGCCAGCAGCCGACAGGGTCGCTACGAGCAGTACTTC.

This clone was seen ten or more times. V is TRBV19 and J is TRBJ2-7; 8 nucleotides line up with TRBD2. Germline V gives CDR1 LNHDA, CDR2 SQIVND (reference sequence). This CDR3 spans 14 amino acids. The V and J ends lost 3 bases and 2 bases, in that order; junction bases with no gene match: 3. The CDR3, as DNA: TGTGCCAGTAGTATTACTAGCGGCACCTACGAGCAGTACTTC. The encoded protein is CASSITSGTYEQYF. The full variable domain, rest sourced from reference TRBV19 and TRBJ2-7, is DGGITQSPKYLFRKEGQNVTLSCEQNLNHDAMYWYRQDPGQGLRLIYYSQIVNDFQKGDIAEGYSVSREKKESFPLTVTSAQKNPTAFYLCASSITSGTYEQYFGPGTRLTVT.

This clone showed up just a few times. This sequence joins TRBV7-2 and TRBJ2-1; 8 nucleotides align to TRBD2. Germline CDR1 is SGHTA and CDR2 is FQGNSA. The length of the CDR3 is 17 residues. V was pared by 0 bases and J by 3 bases, with 7 bases of the junction left unmatched. As DNA, the CDR3 is TGTGCCAGCAGCTTAGCCCCAATGGGGACTAGCTACAATGAGCAGTTCTTC. It yields the protein CASSLAPMGTSYNEQFF.

This clone was detected many times. The chain recombines TRBV10-3 with TRBJ2-3; no definite D call. Trimming removed 5 bases from V and 0 bases from J, with 15 bases in between. The CDR3 length is 16 residues. The germline CDR1 and CDR2 sequences are ENHRY and SYGVKD. The DNA for the CDR3 is TGTGCCATCAGTATACGGCCGGGTATGAGCACAGATACGCAGTATTTT. Translated: CAISIRPGMSTDTQYF.

V is TRBV9 and J is TRBJ2-6; no clear D. The CDR3 has 14 amino acids. V lost 4 bases and J 1 base, leaving 6 bases between the germline ends. Germline V lookup: CDR1 SGDLS, CDR2 YYNGEE. CDR3 nucleotide sequence: TGTGCCAGCAGCCGTCCTTCTGGGGCCAACGTCCTGACTTTC. Translating it yields CASSRPSGANVLTF.

The chain links TRBV5-6 to TRBJ1-3; 7 nucleotides align to TRBD1. CDR1 is SGHDT, CDR2 YYEEEE, per germline. J lost 0 bases, V lost 4 bases, and 10 bases had no gene match. CDR3 size: 17 residues. In nucleotides, the CDR3 is TGTGCCAGCAGCAGCCGCGCGACAGGGAGCTCTGGAAACACCATATATTTT. This gives the protein CASSSRATGSSGNTIYF. The full variable domain, its missing parts supplied by reference TRBV5-6 and TRBJ1-3, is DAGVTQSPTHLIKTRGQQVTLRCSPKSGHDTVSWYQQALGQGPQFIFQYYEEEERQRGNFPDRFSGHQFPNYSSELNVNALLLGDSALYLCASSSRATGSSGNTIYFGEGSWLTVV.

V gene TRBV19 combines with J gene TRBJ2-7, with TRBD2 matching 7 bases. The junction had 16 bases not matched to a gene; V was cut back by 1 base and J by 1 base. CDR3 size: 19 residues. Per germline, CDR1 LNHDA and CDR2 SQIVND (reference sequence). CDR3 region: CASSIASGGTGLRSYEQYF. The CDR3 DNA sequence: TGTGCCAGTAGTATAGCTTCGGGGGGAACCGGTCTTCGATCCTACGAGCAGTACTTC. Looking up the rest from reference TRBV19 and TRBJ2-7 gives the full variable domain: DGGITQSPKYLFRKEGQNVTLSCEQNLNHDAMYWYRQDPGQGLRLIYYSQIVNDFQKGDIAEGYSVSREKKESFPLTVTSAQKNPTAFYLCASSIASGGTGLRSYEQYFGPGTRLTVT.

In this sample, this clone turned up many times. An end of the junction differs from the germline gene, which may be a read error. The same CDR3 arises from other DNA sequences in this sample as well. The chain links TRBV18 to TRBJ2-1; the D is unclear. Per the germline V gene, CDR1 is KGHSH and CDR2 is LQKENI. The length of the CDR3 is 11 residues. The CDR3 sequence: CANSPMWEQFF. DNA of the CDR3: TGTGCCAACTCACCAATGTGGGAGCAGTTCTTC.

This clone was observed at least ten times. The V and J genes are TRBV5-5 and TRBJ1-3; D remains unclear. This CDR3 is 14 amino acids long. Trimming removed 4 bases from V and 0 bases from J, with 8 bases in between. The germline V gene has CDR1 SGHKS and CDR2 YYEKEE (reference sequence). Here the CDR3 reads CASSQDGSGNTIYF. CDR3 in DNA: TGTGCCAGCAGCCAGGACGGCTCTGGAAACACCATATATTTT.

Regarding this clone: At one end the junction does not follow the germline gene, possibly because of a read error. At the DNA level, this CDR3 is encoded by other sequences in the same sample as well. V and J are TRBV14 and TRBJ2-1; possibly TRBD1 for D (6 bases). This CDR3 contains 14 residues. Germline V lookup: CDR1 SGHDN, CDR2 FVKESK. CDR3 bases: TGTGCCAGCGGCCAGGCCGGGACAAACAATGAGCAGTTCTTC. Translating gives CASGQAGTNNEQFF.

This clone was seen a few times. Germline is not matched at one junction end, which may reflect a read error. The CDR3 DNA follows: TGTGCCAGCAGTCAAGCGGGGGTCTCCTACAATGAGCAGTTCTTC. It codes for CASSQAGVSYNEQFF. V is TRBV6-1 and J is TRBJ2-1, with 8 bases fitting TRBD2. This CDR3 is 15 amino acids long. Germline values: CDR1 MNHNS, CDR2 SASEGT.

This clone was counted many times. The CDR3 loop reads CASKGTANNEQFF. CDR3 bases: TGTGCCAGCAAAGGGACAGCAAACAATGAGCAGTTCTTC. V is TRBV2 and J is TRBJ2-1; TRBD1 matches 7 bases. CDR1 is SNHLY and CDR2 is FYNNEI in the germline V gene. Trimming removed 7 bases from V and 5 bases from J; junction bases left unmatched: 5. The CDR3 has 13 residues.

The rearrangement links TRBV2 to TRBJ2-1; 10 nucleotides match TRBD2. Trimming at V came to 8 bases and at J to 4 bases, leaving 11 bases not matched to a gene. The germline gives CDR1 SNHLY, CDR2 FYNNEI. The CDR3 runs to 16 residues. The CDR3 region is CASGNISGRTYNEQFF. The CDR3 DNA reads as TGTGCCAGCGGAAATATTAGCGGGAGGACTTACAATGAGCAGTTCTTC.

The rearrangement joins TRBV6-4 to TRBJ2-1, with 14 positions matching TRBD2. The CDR3 totals 15 residues. Germline loops: CDR1 MRHNA, CDR2 SNTAGT. V was clipped by 6 bases and J by 15 bases; unmatched bases: 13. Written as DNA, the CDR3 is TGTGCCAGCAGGACTAGCGGGGGGGCCGGCGATGTGCCGTTCTTC. Translating gives CASRTSGGAGDVPFF.

This clone was picked up many times. The chain combines TRBV9 with TRBJ1-2, with D uncertain. This CDR3 spans 17 amino acids. The V gene lost 0 bases and the J gene lost 3 bases, with 18 bases spanning the gap. The germline V gene encodes CDR1 SGDLS and CDR2 YYNGEE. The CDR3: CASSVEPSPILDYGYTF. CDR3 DNA sequence: TGTGCCAGCAGCGTAGAACCCAGTCCCATTCTAGACTATGGCTACACCTTC.

This clone was seen repeatedly, ten times or more. The CDR3 DNA reads TGTGCCAGCAGCTCCTATTTAGGGACAGCGAACACCGGGGAGCTGTTTTTT. Protein sequence: CASSSYLGTANTGELFF. V and J are TRBV11-2 and TRBJ2-2, with 7 bases fitting TRBD1. Trimming cost V 4 bases and J 0 bases; bases outside gene matches: 8. CDR1 and CDR2 (germline): SGHAT, FQNNGV. The CDR3 totals 17 residues.

With respect to this clone: An end of the junction does not agree with germline; a read error may underlie this. The rearrangement uses TRBV11-1 and TRBJ2-1; 11 nucleotides match TRBD2. This CDR3 spans 17 amino acids. CDR1 is SGHAT and CDR2 is FQDESV in the germline V gene (reference sequence). The CDR3 sequence: CVSSPTSGVTSYNEQFF. In nucleotides, the CDR3 is TGTGTCAGCAGTCCGACTAGCGGGGTTACCTCCTACAATGAGCAGTTCTTC. Complete variable domain (other parts from reference TRBV11-1 and TRBJ2-1): EAEVAQSPRYKITEKSQAVAFWCDPISGHATLYWYRQILGQGPELLVQFQDESVVDDSQLPKDRFSAERLKGVDSTLKIQPAELGDSAMYLCVSSPTSGVTSYNEQFFGPGTRLTVL.